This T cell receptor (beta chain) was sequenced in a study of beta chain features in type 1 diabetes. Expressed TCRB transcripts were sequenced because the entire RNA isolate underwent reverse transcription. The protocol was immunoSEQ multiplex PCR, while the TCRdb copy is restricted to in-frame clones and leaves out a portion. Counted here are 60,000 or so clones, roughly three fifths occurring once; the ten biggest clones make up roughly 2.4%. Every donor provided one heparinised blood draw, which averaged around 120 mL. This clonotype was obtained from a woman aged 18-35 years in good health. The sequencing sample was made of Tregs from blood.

This CDR3 reads CAWKVGGFSGNEQFF. In DNA form, the CDR3 reads TGTGCCTGGAAGGTCGGGGGATTCTCGGGCAATGAGCAGTTCTTC. The genes are TRBV30 and TRBJ2-1; a weak D match, TRBD2 (6 bases). There are 15 residues in the CDR3. CDR1 and CDR2 (germline): GTSNPN, SVGIG (reference sequence). V was cut by 4 bases and J by 6 bases, with 19 bases left in between.